What follows are 31 T cell receptor beta chains derived from one specimen sequenced in a study of graft-versus-host responses after intestinal transplantation. The antigens of these receptors remain unknown. Clones were read by immunoSEQ multiplex PCR, and TCRdb kept only the in-frame ones, dropping some. The table lists about 100,000 clones, about 93% of them singletons. This specimen consisted of unstimulated CD8+ T cells sorted from spleen or lymph node cells, obtained before intestinal transplant. The receptors were sampled from a human donor who received an intestinal transplant.

The rearrangement links TRBV27 to TRBJ2-7; tentatively, D is TRBD1 (6 bases). Per germline, CDR1 MNHEY and CDR2 SMNVEV (reference sequence). CDR3 length: 14 amino acids. Trimming removed 5 bases from V and 2 bases from J, with 13 bases in between. The CDR3 spells CASSPGQITYEQYF. The CDR3 DNA reads TGTGCCAGCAGTCCGGGACAAATAACCTACGAGCAGTACTTC.

The chain employs TRBV4-2 and TRBJ1-1, with D possibly matching TRBD1 (5 bases). Germline values: CDR1 LGHNA, CDR2 YNFKEQ. The CDR3 sequence is 14 residues long. Trimming pared 0 bases from V and 5 bases from J, leaving 10 bases between. CDR3 sequence reads: CASSQDWGGTEAFF. CDR3 DNA sequence: TGTGCCAGCAGCCAAGATTGGGGGGGGACTGAAGCTTTCTTT.

The chain uses TRBV6-5 and TRBJ1-2; D unclear. The germline V gene encodes CDR1 MNHEY and CDR2 SVGAGI. CDR3 length equals 15 residues. Trimming removed 4 bases from V and 6 bases from J, with 18 bases in between. CDR3 DNA: TGTGCCAGCAGTTTTTTCCGGGGAAAGGGAAATGGCTACACCTTC. Its translation is CASSFFRGKGNGYTF.

DNA of the CDR3: TGTGCCAGCAGGATACAGGGAATTGGGTCACCCCTCCACTTT. Translated, it gives CASRIQGIGSPLHF. The chain uses TRBV6-1 and TRBJ1-6, with a possible D match to TRBD1 (6 bases). Germline values: CDR1 MNHNS, CDR2 SASEGT. V was clipped by 6 bases and J by 10 bases, with 16 bases between them. The CDR3 runs to 14 residues.

Remarks on this clone: A read error may produce the germline difference seen at one junction end. This sequence joins TRBV13 and TRBJ2-1, with D unclear. From germline, CDR1 is PRHDT and CDR2 FYEKMQ (reference sequence). The CDR3 loop spans 13 amino acids. The CDR3 DNA reads as TGTGCCAGCAGCTTAGGGGGTGCTTCCGAGCGGTTCTTC. This gives the protein CASSLGGASERFF.

The chain has TRBV19 and TRBJ2-1, with D perhaps matching TRBD1 or TRBD2 (6 bases each). The CDR3 is 14 amino acids. The germline V gene has CDR1 LNHDA and CDR2 SQIVND (reference sequence). V lost 6 bases to trimming and J lost 6 bases, with 15 bases between them. DNA of the CDR3: TGTGCCAGTAGGGTTTACGGGGGCCTCAATGAGCAGTTCTTC. Its translation is CASRVYGGLNEQFF.

V and J are TRBV5-5 and TRBJ2-1, with 9 bases aligning to TRBD2. After removal of 0 bases from V and 5 bases from J, the junction contained 9 bases not matched to a gene. Per germline, CDR1 SGHKS and CDR2 YYEKEE (reference sequence). This CDR3 has 17 amino acids. The CDR3 bases are TGTGCCAGCAGCTTGGCCCCCGCGGGAGGGCCCAACAATGAGCAGTTCTTC. Protein: CASSLAPAGGPNNEQFF.

This clone appeared once. The CDR3 DNA reads TGTGCCAGCAGTTACGGGACGGTCCAAGAGCAGTACTTC. Translating gives CASSYGTVQEQYF. The chain joins TRBV6-5 to TRBJ2-7, with D perhaps TRBD1 or TRBD2 (5 bases each). This CDR3 spans 13 amino acids. Trimming removed 2 bases at V and 7 bases at J, with 12 bases between. Germline V gene lookup returns CDR1 MNHEY and CDR2 SVGAGI.

The V gene is TRBV2, the J gene TRBJ1-1, with D unresolved. This CDR3 is built from 15 residues. Looked up from germline, CDR1 is SNHLY and CDR2 is FYNNEI. Trimming removed 7 bases from V and 2 bases from J, with 17 bases in between. The CDR3 here is CASTEESHFNTEAFF. DNA of the CDR3: TGTGCCAGCACCGAAGAGAGTCATTTTAACACTGAAGCTTTCTTT. The full variable domain, rest sourced from reference TRBV2 and TRBJ1-1, is EPEVTQTPSHQVTQMGQEVILRCVPISNHLYFYWYRQILGQKVEFLVSFYNNEISEKSEIFDDQFSVERPDGSNFTLKIRSTKLEDSAMYFCASTEESHFNTEAFFGQGTRLTVV.

This sequence joins TRBV4-1 and TRBJ1-1, with D perhaps matching TRBD1 (5 bases). CDR1 and CDR2 from the germline V gene are MGHRA and YSYEKL. CDR3 length equals 15 residues. Trimming pared 4 bases from V and 7 bases from J, leaving 19 bases between. CDR3 protein: CASSPLLRGGGEAFF. In DNA, the CDR3 is TGCGCCAGCAGCCCACTCTTACGGGGGGGTGGTGAAGCTTTCTTT.

The chain carries TRBV6-5 and TRBJ2-2, with D tentatively TRBD2 (6 bases). The ends were cut back, 7 bases at V and 10 bases at J, with 16 bases in the middle. The CDR3 is made up of 13 amino acids. CDR1 MNHEY and CDR2 SVGAGI come from the germline V gene. The CDR3: CASTGPGLPELFF. DNA of the CDR3: TGTGCCAGCACCGGCCCGGGACTCCCGGAGCTGTTTTTT.

This clone was seen a few times. The identical CDR3 is also encoded by other nucleotide sequences in the sample. The chain has TRBV10-2 and TRBJ2-7; D gene unclear. The germline V gene encodes CDR1 WSHSY and CDR2 SAAADI. CDR3 length equals 11 residues. V was pared by 2 bases and J by 4 bases, with 3 bases between. This chain's CDR3 is CASSEGYEQYF. The CDR3, as DNA: TGCGCCAGCAGTGAGGGATACGAGCAGTACTTC.

The chain is built from TRBV5-5 and TRBJ2-2, with D perhaps matching TRBD1 (5 bases). The CDR3 totals 15 residues. The germline V and J ends were trimmed by 4 bases and 5 bases, with 15 bases remaining between them. From germline, CDR1 is SGHKS and CDR2 YYEKEE (reference sequence). CDR3 amino acids: CASSGRVRTTGELFF. CDR3 nucleotide sequence: TGTGCCAGCAGCGGCAGGGTTCGGACAACCGGGGAGCTGTTTTTT.

The chain links TRBV6-5 to TRBJ2-2; 9 bases are shared with TRBD1. Per the germline V gene, CDR1 is MNHEY and CDR2 is SVGAGI. The CDR3 totals 14 residues. V was pared by 8 bases and J by 3 bases, with 4 bases of the junction left unmatched. The chain's CDR3 is CASGDRGDTGELFF. For the CDR3, the DNA is TGTGCCAGCGGCGACAGGGGGGACACCGGGGAGCTGTTTTTT.

V is TRBV10-2 and J is TRBJ1-4; D is unresolved. The CDR3 spans 15 residues. Per the germline V gene, CDR1 is WSHSY and CDR2 is SAAADI. The V and J ends lost 7 bases and 8 bases respectively, with 20 bases between them. CDR3 sequence reads: CASTENAGPGEKLFF. CDR3 nucleotide sequence: TGCGCCAGCACCGAAAATGCGGGTCCAGGCGAAAAACTGTTTTTT.

This chain links TRBV14 with TRBJ1-2; TRBD1 is a possible D gene (5 bases). The V gene lost 1 base and the J gene lost 3 bases, with 15 bases spanning the gap. Germline assignment: CDR1 SGHDN and CDR2 FVKESK. The CDR3 covers 16 residues. This chain's CDR3 is CASSQAWGRSDYGYTF. CDR3 nucleotide sequence: TGTGCCAGCAGCCAAGCTTGGGGACGCTCCGACTATGGCTACACCTTC.

The V call is TRBV9, the J call TRBJ2-1; 12 positions agree with TRBD2. Germline V CDR1 and CDR2: SGDLS, YYNGEE. V lost 3 bases to trimming and J lost 0 bases; unmatched junction nucleotides: 10. The CDR3 length is 19 residues. CDR3 loop: CASSARPGLAGISYNEQFF. The CDR3 coding sequence is TGTGCCAGCAGCGCTCGTCCGGGACTAGCGGGTATCTCCTACAATGAGCAGTTCTTC.

The gene calls are TRBV6-5 and TRBJ1-1, with D unresolved. The V gene's germline CDR1 is MNHEY and CDR2 SVGAGI. CDR3 size: 15 residues. V dropped 8 bases and J dropped 0 bases, with 16 bases sitting between them. Here the CDR3 DNA reads TGTGCCAGCGTCCCCGCTTCGTCGTTGAACACTGAAGCTTTCTTT. Amino acids: CASVPASSLNTEAFF.

The gene calls are TRBV7-6 and TRBJ2-3; D gene ambiguous. The CDR3 runs to 14 residues. V lost 4 bases to trimming and J lost 2 bases, with 10 bases between them. Germline CDR1 reads SGHVS; CDR2 reads FNYEAQ. Here the CDR3 reads CASSSGPPTDTQYF. The CDR3 DNA reads TGTGCCAGCAGCTCCGGACCCCCCACAGATACGCAGTATTTT.

V usage is TRBV7-6 and J usage is TRBJ2-3; the D gene is possibly TRBD2 (6 bases). V lost 5 bases and J 2 bases, leaving 20 bases between the germline ends. The germline V gene encodes CDR1 SGHVS and CDR2 FNYEAQ. The CDR3 sequence is 17 residues long. The CDR3 loop reads CASSPRPRDLFTDTQYF. CDR3 coding DNA: TGTGCCAGCAGCCCCAGACCTCGGGACTTGTTCACAGATACGCAGTATTTT.

This clone was detected once. The chain combines TRBV4-1 with TRBJ2-7; 7 bases map to TRBD2. Germline assignment: CDR1 MGHRA and CDR2 YSYEKL. This CDR3 contains 15 residues. Trimming removed 1 base from V and 4 bases from J; junction bases left unmatched: 7. The CDR3 DNA follows: TGCGCCAGCAGCCAAGTCGGGGGGATGTCTTACGAGCAGTACTTC. Its translation: CASSQVGGMSYEQYF.

J is TRBJ2-1 and V is TRBV7-2; D ambiguous. Germline V gives CDR1 SGHTA, CDR2 FQGNSA. Deletions cut 1 base from V and 7 bases from J, with 2 bases between. This CDR3 contains 11 residues. As DNA, the CDR3 is TGTGCCAGCAGCTTAGGTAATGAGCAGTTCTTC. Amino acids: CASSLGNEQFF.

This clone was found a few times. J is TRBJ2-3 and V is TRBV7-7; D call uncertain. The CDR3 is 13 amino acids. V was shortened by 3 bases and J by 2 bases, with 6 bases between the two germline ends. Germline V gene data show CDR1 as SSHAT and CDR2 as FNYEAQ (reference sequence). The CDR3 DNA sequence: TGTGCCAGCAGCTTGGCCTCCACAGATACGCAGTATTTT. Protein product: CASSLASTDTQYF.

This clone was counted a single time. The chain links TRBV27 to TRBJ1-1, with 7 nucleotides matching TRBD1. V dropped 3 bases and J dropped 3; count of bases not matched to a gene: 1. Germline values: CDR1 MNHEY, CDR2 SMNVEV (reference sequence). This CDR3 is 13 amino acids long. Here the CDR3 DNA reads TGTGCCAGCAGTTTCGACAGGGACACTGAAGCTTTCTTT. This codes for CASSFDRDTEAFF.

This clone showed up just once. The V and J genes are TRBV19 and TRBJ2-3, with D possibly being TRBD2 (6 bases). The germline CDR1 and CDR2 sequences are LNHDA and SQIVND (reference sequence). The CDR3 loop spans 15 amino acids. V lost 5 bases to trimming and J lost 5 bases, with 17 bases between them. CDR3 region: CASSLLAGSEDTQYF. For the CDR3, the DNA is TGTGCCAGTAGTCTACTAGCTGGCTCGGAAGATACGCAGTATTTT.

The chain recombines TRBV27 with TRBJ2-1; D is ambiguous. The CDR3 contains 13 residues. CDR1 is MNHEY, CDR2 SMNVEV, per germline (reference sequence). Trimming stripped 4 bases from V and 7 bases from J, with 11 bases between. CDR3 region: CASSYGQWNEQFF. For the CDR3, the DNA is TGTGCCAGCAGTTATGGCCAGTGGAATGAGCAGTTCTTC.

The V and J genes are TRBV9 and TRBJ2-3, with TRBD2 identical over 9 bases. This CDR3 has 15 amino acids. The germline CDR1 and CDR2 sequences are SGDLS and YYNGEE. V lost 4 bases to trimming and J lost 0 bases; unmatched junction nucleotides: 3. In DNA, the CDR3 is TGTGCCAGCAGCTTGGGACTAGCTAGCACAGATACGCAGTATTTT. The encoded protein is CASSLGLASTDTQYF.

The chain joins TRBV19 to TRBJ1-2; possibly TRBD1 for D (5 bases). The length of the CDR3 is 12 residues. Germline-derived CDR1 and CDR2 are LNHDA and SQIVND (reference sequence). V lost 7 bases, J lost 5 bases, and 11 bases lay in between. CDR3 in DNA: TGTGCCAGTAAACTTGAGGGGTATGGCTACACCTTC. The encoded protein is CASKLEGYGYTF.

The chain has TRBV27 and TRBJ2-1; D is ambiguous. In germline, CDR1 is MNHEY, CDR2 SMNVEV (reference sequence). Trimming stripped 8 bases from V and 10 bases from J, with 12 bases between. The CDR3 contains 11 residues. As DNA, the CDR3 is TGTGCCAGCGGTACCTCAAGCGAGCAGTTCTTC. Protein product: CASGTSSEQFF.

On this clone itself: This may come from a read error, since a much larger clone is one base off. This chain joins TRBV7-6 and TRBJ2-7; the D gene is possibly TRBD2 (5 bases). V was cut by 0 bases and J by 1 base, with 7 bases left in between. The CDR3 is 14 amino acids. Germline V gene lookup returns CDR1 SGHVS and CDR2 FNYEAQ. The CDR3 loop reads CASSLAGGSYEQYF. Here the CDR3 DNA reads TGTGCCAGCAGCTTAGCGGGCGGGTCCTACGAGCAGTACTTC.

This chain uses TRBV5-1 with TRBJ2-3, with TRBD2 as a possible D gene (5 bases). The germline V gene encodes CDR1 SGHRS and CDR2 YFSETQ. Trimming shortened V by 0 bases and J by 6 bases, and 14 bases separated the two germline ends. The CDR3 contains 15 residues. This CDR3 is CASSLVGRARDTQYF. The CDR3 DNA reads TGCGCCAGCAGCTTGGTGGGGAGAGCGAGGGATACGCAGTATTTT.